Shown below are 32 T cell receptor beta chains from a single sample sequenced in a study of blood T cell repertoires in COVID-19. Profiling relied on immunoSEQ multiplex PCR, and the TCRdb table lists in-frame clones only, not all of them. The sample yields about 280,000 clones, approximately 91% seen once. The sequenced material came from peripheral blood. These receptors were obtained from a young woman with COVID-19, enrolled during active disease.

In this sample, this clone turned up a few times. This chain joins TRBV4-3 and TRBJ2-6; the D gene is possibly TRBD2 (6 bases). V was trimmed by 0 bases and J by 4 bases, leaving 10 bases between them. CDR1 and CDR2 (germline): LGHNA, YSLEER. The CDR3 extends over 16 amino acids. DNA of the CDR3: TGCGCCAGCAGCCAAGATGGAGGGGCCGGGGCCAACGTCCTGACTTTC. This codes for CASSQDGGAGANVLTF.

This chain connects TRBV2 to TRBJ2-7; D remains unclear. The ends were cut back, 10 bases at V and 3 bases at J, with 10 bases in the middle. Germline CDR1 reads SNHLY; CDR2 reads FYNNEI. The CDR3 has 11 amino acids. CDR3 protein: CAIRQVYEQYF. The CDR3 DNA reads TGTGCCATCCGGCAGGTCTACGAGCAGTACTTC.

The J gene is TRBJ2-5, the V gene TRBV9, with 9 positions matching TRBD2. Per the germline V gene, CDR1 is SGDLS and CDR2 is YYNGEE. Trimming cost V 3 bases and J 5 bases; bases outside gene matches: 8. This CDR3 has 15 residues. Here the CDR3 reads CASSASGTSYETQYF. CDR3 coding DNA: TGTGCCAGCAGCGCCTCCGGGACTAGCTATGAGACCCAGTACTTC.

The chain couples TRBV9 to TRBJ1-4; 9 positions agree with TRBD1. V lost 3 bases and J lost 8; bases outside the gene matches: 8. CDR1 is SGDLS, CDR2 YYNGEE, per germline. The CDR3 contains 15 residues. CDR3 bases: TGTGCCAGCAGCGGCACAGGGGGCTCGATAGAAAAACTGTTTTTT. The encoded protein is CASSGTGGSIEKLFF.

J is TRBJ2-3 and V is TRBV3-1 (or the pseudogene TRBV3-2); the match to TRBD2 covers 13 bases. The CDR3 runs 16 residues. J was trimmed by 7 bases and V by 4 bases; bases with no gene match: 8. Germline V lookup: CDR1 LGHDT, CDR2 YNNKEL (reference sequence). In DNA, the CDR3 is TGTGCCAGCAGCCGGGACAGGACTAGCGGGAGAAATACGCAGTATTTT. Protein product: CASSRDRTSGRNTQYF.

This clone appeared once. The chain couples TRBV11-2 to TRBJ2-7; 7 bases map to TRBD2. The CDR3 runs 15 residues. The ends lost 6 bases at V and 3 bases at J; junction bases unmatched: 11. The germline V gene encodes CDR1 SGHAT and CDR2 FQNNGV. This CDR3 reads CASSPTGTTLYEQYF. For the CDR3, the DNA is TGTGCCAGCAGTCCAACCGGGACTACGCTCTACGAGCAGTACTTC.

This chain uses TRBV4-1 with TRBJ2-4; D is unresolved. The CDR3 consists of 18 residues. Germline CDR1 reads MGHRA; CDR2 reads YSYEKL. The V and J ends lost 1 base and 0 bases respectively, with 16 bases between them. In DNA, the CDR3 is TGCGCCAGCAGCCAAGGAAGAGTCCGTTCCTTAGCCAAAAACATTCAGTACTTC. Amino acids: CASSQGRVRSLAKNIQYF.

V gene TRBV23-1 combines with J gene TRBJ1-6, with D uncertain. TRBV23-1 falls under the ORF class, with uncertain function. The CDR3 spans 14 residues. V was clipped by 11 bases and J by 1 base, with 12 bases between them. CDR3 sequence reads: CAGVRVSYNSPLHF. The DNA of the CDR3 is TGCGCCGGCGTGAGGGTGTCCTATAATTCACCCCTCCACTTT.

The CDR3 protein is CASLAFSGELFF. CDR3 nucleotide sequence: TGTGCCAGTTTAGCGTTCTCCGGGGAGCTGTTTTTT. V gene TRBV27 combines with J gene TRBJ2-2, with D perhaps matching TRBD2 (5 bases). The CDR3 runs to 12 residues. The V gene's germline CDR1 is MNHEY and CDR2 SMNVEV (reference sequence). Trimming stripped 9 bases from V and 6 bases from J, with 11 bases between.

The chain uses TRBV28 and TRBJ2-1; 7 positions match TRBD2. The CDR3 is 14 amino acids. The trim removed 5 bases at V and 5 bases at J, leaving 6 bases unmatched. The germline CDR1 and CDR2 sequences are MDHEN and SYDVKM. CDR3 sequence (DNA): TGTGCCAGCAGTGATGGCGGGAGCCACAATGAGCAGTTCTTC. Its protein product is CASSDGGSHNEQFF.

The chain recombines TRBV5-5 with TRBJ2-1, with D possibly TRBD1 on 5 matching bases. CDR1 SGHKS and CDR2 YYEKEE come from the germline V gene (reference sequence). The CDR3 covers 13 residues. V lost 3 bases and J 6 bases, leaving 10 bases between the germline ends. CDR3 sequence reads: CASSSDTLNEQFF. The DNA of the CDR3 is TGTGCCAGCAGCTCGGACACCCTCAATGAGCAGTTCTTC.

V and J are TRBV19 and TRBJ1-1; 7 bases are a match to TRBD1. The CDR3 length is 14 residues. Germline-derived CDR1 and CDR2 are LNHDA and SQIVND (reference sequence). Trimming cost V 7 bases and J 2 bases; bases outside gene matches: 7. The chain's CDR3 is CASKYGTENTEAFF. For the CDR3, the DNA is TGTGCCAGTAAGTATGGGACAGAAAACACTGAAGCTTTCTTT. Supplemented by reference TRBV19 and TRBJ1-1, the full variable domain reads DGGITQSPKYLFRKEGQNVTLSCEQNLNHDAMYWYRQDPGQGLRLIYYSQIVNDFQKGDIAEGYSVSREKKESFPLTVTSAQKNPTAFYLCASKYGTENTEAFFGQGTRLTVV.

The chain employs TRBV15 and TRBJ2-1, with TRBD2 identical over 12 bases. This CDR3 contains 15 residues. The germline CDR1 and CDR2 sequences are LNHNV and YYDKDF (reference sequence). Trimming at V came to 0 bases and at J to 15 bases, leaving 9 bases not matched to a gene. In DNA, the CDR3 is TGTGCCACCAGCAGAGATAGGCTAGCGGGAGGGCCGCCGTTCTTC. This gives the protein CATSRDRLAGGPPFF.

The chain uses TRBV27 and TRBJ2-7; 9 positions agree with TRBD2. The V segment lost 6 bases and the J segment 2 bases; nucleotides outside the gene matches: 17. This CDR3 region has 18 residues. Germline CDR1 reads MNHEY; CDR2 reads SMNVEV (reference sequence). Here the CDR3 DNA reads TGTGCCAGCAGCCCCCTACCACTAGCGGGTGGCACCACCTACGAGCAGTACTTC. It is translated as CASSPLPLAGGTTYEQYF.

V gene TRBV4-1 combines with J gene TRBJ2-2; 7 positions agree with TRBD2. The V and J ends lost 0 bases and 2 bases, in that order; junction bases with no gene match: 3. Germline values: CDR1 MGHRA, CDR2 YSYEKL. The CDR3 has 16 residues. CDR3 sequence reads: CASSQETAGNTGELFF. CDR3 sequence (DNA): TGCGCCAGCAGCCAAGAAACAGCGGGAAACACCGGGGAGCTGTTTTTT.

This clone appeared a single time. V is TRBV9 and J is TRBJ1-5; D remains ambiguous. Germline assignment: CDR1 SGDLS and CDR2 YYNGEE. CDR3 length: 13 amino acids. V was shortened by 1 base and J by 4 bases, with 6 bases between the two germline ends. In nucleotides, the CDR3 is TGTGCCAGCAGCGTAACAAAAAATCAGCCCCAGCATTTT. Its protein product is CASSVTKNQPQHF.

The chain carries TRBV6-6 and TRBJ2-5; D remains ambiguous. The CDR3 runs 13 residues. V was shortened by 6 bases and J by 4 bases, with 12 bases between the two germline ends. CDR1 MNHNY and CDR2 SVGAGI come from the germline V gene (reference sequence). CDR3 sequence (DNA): TGTGCCAGCAGCTACACCCCAGGAGAGACCCAGTACTTC. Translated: CASSYTPGETQYF.

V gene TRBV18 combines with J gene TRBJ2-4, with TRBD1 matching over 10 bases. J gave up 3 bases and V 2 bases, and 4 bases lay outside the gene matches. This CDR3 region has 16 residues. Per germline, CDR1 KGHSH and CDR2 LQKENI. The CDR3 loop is CASSPLGTGVKNIQYF. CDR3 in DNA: TGTGCCAGCTCACCATTGGGGACAGGGGTCAAAAACATTCAGTACTTC.

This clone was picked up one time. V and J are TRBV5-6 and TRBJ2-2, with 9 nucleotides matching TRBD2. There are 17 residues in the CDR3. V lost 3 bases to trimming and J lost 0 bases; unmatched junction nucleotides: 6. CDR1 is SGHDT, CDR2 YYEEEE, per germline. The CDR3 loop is CASSSTSGLANTGELFF. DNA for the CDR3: TGTGCCAGCAGCTCCACTAGCGGGTTAGCGAACACCGGGGAGCTGTTTTTT.

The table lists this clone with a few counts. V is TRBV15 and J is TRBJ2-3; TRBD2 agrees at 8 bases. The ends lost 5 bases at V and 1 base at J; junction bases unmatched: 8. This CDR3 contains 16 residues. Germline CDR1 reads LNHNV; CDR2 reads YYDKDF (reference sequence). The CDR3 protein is CATSPGTSGGTDTQYF. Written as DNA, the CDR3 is TGTGCCACCAGCCCAGGAACTAGCGGAGGCACAGATACGCAGTATTTT.

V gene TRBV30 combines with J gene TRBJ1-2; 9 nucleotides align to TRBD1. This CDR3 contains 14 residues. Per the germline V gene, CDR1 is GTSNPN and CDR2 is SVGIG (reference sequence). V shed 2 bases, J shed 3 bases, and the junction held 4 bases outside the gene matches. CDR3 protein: CAWSPGQGDYGYTF. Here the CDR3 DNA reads TGTGCCTGGAGTCCGGGACAGGGAGACTATGGCTACACCTTC.

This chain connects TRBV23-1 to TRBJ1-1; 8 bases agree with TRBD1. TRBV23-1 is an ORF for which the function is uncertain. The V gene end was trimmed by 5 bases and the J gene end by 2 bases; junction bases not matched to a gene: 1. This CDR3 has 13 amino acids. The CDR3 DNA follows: TGCGCCAGCAGTGGACAGGGAAACACTGAAGCTTTCTTT. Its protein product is CASSGQGNTEAFF.

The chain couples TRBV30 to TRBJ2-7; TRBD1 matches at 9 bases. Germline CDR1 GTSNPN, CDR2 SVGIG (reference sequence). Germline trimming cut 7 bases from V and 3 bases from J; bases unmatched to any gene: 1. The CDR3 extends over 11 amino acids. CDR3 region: CALTGGYEQYF. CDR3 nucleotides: TGTGCCTTGACAGGGGGCTACGAGCAGTACTTC.

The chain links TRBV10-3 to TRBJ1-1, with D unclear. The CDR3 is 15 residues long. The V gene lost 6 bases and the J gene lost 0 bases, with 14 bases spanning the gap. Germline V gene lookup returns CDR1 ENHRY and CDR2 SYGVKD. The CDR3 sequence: CAISASGRMNTEAFF. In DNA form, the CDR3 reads TGTGCCATCAGCGCCTCCGGTCGAATGAACACTGAAGCTTTCTTT.

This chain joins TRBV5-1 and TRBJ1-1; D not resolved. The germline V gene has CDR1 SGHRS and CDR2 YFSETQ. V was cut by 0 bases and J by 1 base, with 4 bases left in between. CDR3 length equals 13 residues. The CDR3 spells CASSLDWNTEAFF. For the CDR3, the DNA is TGCGCCAGCAGCTTGGACTGGAACACTGAAGCTTTCTTT.

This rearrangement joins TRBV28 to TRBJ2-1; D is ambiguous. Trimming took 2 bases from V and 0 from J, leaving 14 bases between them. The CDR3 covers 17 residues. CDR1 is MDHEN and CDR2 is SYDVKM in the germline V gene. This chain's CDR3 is CASSLLPLSSSYNEQFF. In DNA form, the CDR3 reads TGTGCCAGCAGTTTACTTCCCCTGTCTAGCTCCTACAATGAGCAGTTCTTC.

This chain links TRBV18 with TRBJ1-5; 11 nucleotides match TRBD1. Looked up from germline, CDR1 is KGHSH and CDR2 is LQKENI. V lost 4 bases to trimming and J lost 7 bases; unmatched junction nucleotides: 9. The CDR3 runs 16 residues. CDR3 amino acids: CASSRTGGTVQQPQHF. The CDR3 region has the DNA TGTGCCAGCTCACGGACAGGGGGCACAGTACAGCAGCCCCAGCATTTT.

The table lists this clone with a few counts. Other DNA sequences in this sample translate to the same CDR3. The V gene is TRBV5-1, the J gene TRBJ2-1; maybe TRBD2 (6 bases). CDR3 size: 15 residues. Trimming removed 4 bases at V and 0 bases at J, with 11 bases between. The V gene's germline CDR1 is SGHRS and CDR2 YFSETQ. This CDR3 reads CASSRDGSSYNEQFF. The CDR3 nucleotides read TGCGCCAGCAGCCGGGACGGGAGCTCCTACAATGAGCAGTTCTTC.

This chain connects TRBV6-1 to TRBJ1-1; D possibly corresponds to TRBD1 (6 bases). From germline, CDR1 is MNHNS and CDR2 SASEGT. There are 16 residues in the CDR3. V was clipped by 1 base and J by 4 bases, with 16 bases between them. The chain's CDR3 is CASSEGRIPGATEAFF. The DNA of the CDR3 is TGTGCCAGCAGTGAAGGTCGGATTCCAGGGGCCACTGAAGCTTTCTTT.

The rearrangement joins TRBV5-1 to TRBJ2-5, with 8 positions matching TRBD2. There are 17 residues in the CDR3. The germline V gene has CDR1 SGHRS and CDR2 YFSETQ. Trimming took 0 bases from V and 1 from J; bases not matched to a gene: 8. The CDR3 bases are TGCGCCAGCAGCTTGGGTAATAGCGGGACCTTCCAAGAGACCCAGTACTTC. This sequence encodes CASSLGNSGTFQETQYF.

The CDR3 bases are TGTGCCAGCAGTTATGAGGGATGGGACGAGCAGTACTTC. Protein sequence: CASSYEGWDEQYF. The chain is built from TRBV27 and TRBJ2-7, with a tentative D call TRBD2 (5 bases). This CDR3 has 13 amino acids. V dropped 4 bases and J dropped 5 bases, with 12 bases sitting between them. The germline gives CDR1 MNHEY, CDR2 SMNVEV (reference sequence).

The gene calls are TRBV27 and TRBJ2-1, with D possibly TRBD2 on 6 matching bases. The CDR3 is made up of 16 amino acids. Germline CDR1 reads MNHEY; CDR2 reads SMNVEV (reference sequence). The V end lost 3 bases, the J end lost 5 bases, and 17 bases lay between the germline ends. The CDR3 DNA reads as TGTGCCAGCAGTTTTTGGGACTCCTTTTCTGACAATGAGCAGTTCTTC. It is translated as CASSFWDSFSDNEQFF.